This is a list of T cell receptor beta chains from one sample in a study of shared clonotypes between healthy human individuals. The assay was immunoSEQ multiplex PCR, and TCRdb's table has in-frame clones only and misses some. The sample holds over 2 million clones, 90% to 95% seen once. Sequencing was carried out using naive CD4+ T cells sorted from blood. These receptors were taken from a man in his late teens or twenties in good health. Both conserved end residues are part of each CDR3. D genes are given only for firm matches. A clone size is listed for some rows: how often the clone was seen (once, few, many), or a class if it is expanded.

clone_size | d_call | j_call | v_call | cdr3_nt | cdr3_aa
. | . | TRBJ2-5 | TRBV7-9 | TGTGCCAGCAGCTTATCACAGAGCCAAGAGACCCAGTACTTC | CASSLSQSQETQYF
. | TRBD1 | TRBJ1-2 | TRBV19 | TGTGCCAGTAGTCCCCGACTTACAGGGGATCGAAGTGGCTACACCTTC | CASSPRLTGDRSGYTF
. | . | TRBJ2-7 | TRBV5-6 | TGTGCCAGCAGCTTGGAGAAATTTAGCGGATACGAGCAGTACTTC | CASSLEKFSGYEQYF
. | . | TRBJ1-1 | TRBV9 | TGTGCCAGCAGCCCCCGGCCCGATTTTATGAACACTGAAGCTTTCTTT | CASSPRPDFMNTEAFF
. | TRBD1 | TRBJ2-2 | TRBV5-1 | TGCGCCAGCAGCTCCGACAGGGGGATAACCGGGGAGCTGTTTTTT | CASSSDRGITGELFF
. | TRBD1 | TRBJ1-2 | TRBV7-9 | TGTGCCAGCAGCTCGACGGGACAGGGAAGCTATGGCTACACCTTC | CASSSTGQGSYGYTF
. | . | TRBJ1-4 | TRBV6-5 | TGTGCCAGCAGTTACTCGAGTGGAGCGGCTAATGAAAAACTGTTTTTT | CASSYSSGAANEKLFF
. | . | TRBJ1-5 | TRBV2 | TGTGCCAGCAGGCCCGGGTTTGGCAATCAGCCCCAGCATTTT | CASRPGFGNQPQHF
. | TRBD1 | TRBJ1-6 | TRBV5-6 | TGTGCCAGCAGCTCGACCTACAGGGGGTCACCCCTCCACTTT | CASSSTYRGSPLHF
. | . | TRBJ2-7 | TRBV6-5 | TGTGCCAGCAGTGTACCGGGACACCACTACGAGCAGTACTTC | CASSVPGHHYEQYF
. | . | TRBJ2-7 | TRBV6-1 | TGTGCCAGCAGTGAAATAGCGGCCTACGAGCAGTACTTC | CASSEIAAYEQYF
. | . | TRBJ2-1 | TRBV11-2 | TGTGCCAGCAGCTTAGAGGAGAATAGGGCTACCAATGAGCAGTTCTTC | CASSLEENRATNEQFF
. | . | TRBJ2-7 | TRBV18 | TGTGCCAGCTCACTTTCTAGCATCCGCGAGCAGTACTTC | CASSLSSIREQYF
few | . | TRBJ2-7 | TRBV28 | TGTGCCAGCAGTTTAGGGGGCGAGCAGTACTTC | CASSLGGEQYF
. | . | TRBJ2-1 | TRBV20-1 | TGCAGTGCTAGCCCTCTTAATGAGCAGTTCTTC | CSASPLNEQFF
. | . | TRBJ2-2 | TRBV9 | TGTGCCAGCAGCGTAGACAGGGCTACCGGGGAGCTGTTTTTT | CASSVDRATGELFF